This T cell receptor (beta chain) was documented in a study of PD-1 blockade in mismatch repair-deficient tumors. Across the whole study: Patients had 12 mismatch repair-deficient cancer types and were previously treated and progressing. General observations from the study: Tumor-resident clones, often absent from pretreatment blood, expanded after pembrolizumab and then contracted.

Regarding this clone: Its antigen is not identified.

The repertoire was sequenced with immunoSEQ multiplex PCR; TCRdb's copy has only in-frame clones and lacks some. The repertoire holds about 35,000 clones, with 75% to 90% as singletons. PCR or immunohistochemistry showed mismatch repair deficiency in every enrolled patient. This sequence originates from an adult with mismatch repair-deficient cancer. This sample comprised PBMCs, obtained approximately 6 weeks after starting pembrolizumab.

The CDR3 loop is CASSPGQGIGYEQYF. The CDR3 nucleotides read TGCGCCAGCAGCCCTGGGCAGGGGATAGGGTACGAGCAGTACTTC. This chain connects TRBV5-1 to TRBJ2-7; weak D call: TRBD1 (6 bases). Trimming shortened V by 4 bases and J by 4 bases, and 18 bases separated the two germline ends. Germline V gene data show CDR1 as SGHRS and CDR2 as YFSETQ. The CDR3 has 15 residues. Filled out from reference TRBV5-1 and TRBJ2-7, the complete variable domain reads KAGVTQTPRYLIKTRGQQVTLSCSPISGHRSVSWYQQTPGQGLQFLFEYFSETQRNKGNFPGRFSGRQFSNSRSEMNVSTLELGDSALYLCASSPGQGIGYEQYFGPGTRLTVT.